The 10 T cell receptor beta chains given below trace back to one sample, sequenced in a study of OX40 agonist ivuxolimab in advanced cancers. The table came from immunoSEQ multiplex PCR; TCRdb's copy has only in-frame clones and leaves some out. Counted here are 77,000 or so clones, 90% occurring once; the ten biggest clones make up about 1.8%. The starting material was CD4+ or CD8+ T cells sorted from blood, obtained in a trial of the OX40 agonist ivuxolimab. Source of these receptors: an adult with an advanced solid tumor such as melanoma, head and neck, liver or kidney cancer.

The chain couples TRBV7-8 to TRBJ2-1, with 9 bases lining up with TRBD2. Germline values: CDR1 SGHVS, CDR2 FQNEAQ. V lost 0 bases to trimming and J lost 4 bases; unmatched junction nucleotides: 7. CDR3 size: 17 residues. The CDR3 coding sequence is TGTGCCAGCAGCTTAGCTACGAGCGGGAGGAGGTACAATGAGCAGTTCTTC. This codes for CASSLATSGRRYNEQFF.

V and J are TRBV11-2 and TRBJ1-5; 8 positions match TRBD1. CDR3 length equals 19 residues. Germline V gene data show CDR1 as SGHAT and CDR2 as FQNNGV. V was clipped by 4 bases and J by 6 bases; unmatched bases: 20. CDR3 in DNA: TGTGCCAGCAGCTCCCCATCGACAGGGGAGGTGGCATCGTGTCAGCCCCAGCATTTT. It encodes CASSSPSTGEVASCQPQHF.

The chain links TRBV6-1 to TRBJ1-6, with 10 bases matching TRBD1. CDR1 MNHNS and CDR2 SASEGT come from the germline V gene. The CDR3 loop spans 13 amino acids. Losses at the gene ends were 11 bases for V and 10 bases for J; bases not matched to a gene: 8. CDR3 DNA sequence: TGTGCCGTGACTGACAGGGGGCGGTCACCCCTCCACTTT. Amino acid sequence: CAVTDRGRSPLHF.

The chain is built from TRBV7-6 and TRBJ2-7; TRBD2 might be the D (6 bases). Trimming removed 3 bases at V and 9 bases at J, with 12 bases between. CDR1 and CDR2 (germline): SGHVS, FNYEAQ. The CDR3 is made up of 12 amino acids. The CDR3 here is CASSLAGLGQYF. The CDR3 nucleotides are TGTGCCAGCAGCTTGGCGGGGTTGGGGCAGTACTTC.

This chain links TRBV20-1 with TRBJ1-1; D unclear. Trimming cost V 3 bases and J 8 bases, with 10 bases left between them. CDR1 and CDR2 from the germline V gene are DFQATT and SNEGSKA (reference sequence). The length of the CDR3 is 11 residues. The CDR3 loop is CSARRIGEAFF. CDR3 coding DNA: TGCAGTGCTAGGAGGATAGGAGAAGCTTTCTTT.

The sample holds a few counts of this clone. The chain links TRBV2 to TRBJ1-2, with D unclear. The CDR3 is 15 residues long. The germline V gene encodes CDR1 SNHLY and CDR2 FYNNEI. V lost 6 bases to trimming and J lost 4 bases, with 18 bases between them. CDR3 bases: TGTGCCAGCAGCGAGGAAGCCATTACCACCTATGGCTACACCTTC. It is translated as CASSEEAITTYGYTF. Filled out from reference TRBV2 and TRBJ1-2, the complete variable domain reads EPEVTQTPSHQVTQMGQEVILRCVPISNHLYFYWYRQILGQKVEFLVSFYNNEISEKSEIFDDQFSVERPDGSNFTLKIRSTKLEDSAMYFCASSEEAITTYGYTFGSGTRLTVV.

The chain recombines TRBV5-4 with TRBJ2-1; D is perhaps TRBD1 (6 bases). V was cut by 0 bases and J by 4 bases, with 11 bases left in between. The V gene's germline CDR1 is SGHNT and CDR2 YYREEE (reference sequence). The CDR3 runs to 15 residues. Here the CDR3 reads CASSLAQGTYNEQFF. In nucleotides, the CDR3 is TGTGCCAGCAGCTTGGCGCAGGGGACATACAATGAGCAGTTCTTC.

The chain is built from TRBV7-2 and TRBJ2-5; D remains unclear. CDR3 length equals 11 residues. V dropped 6 bases and J dropped 4 bases, with 6 bases sitting between them. Germline V gene data show CDR1 as SGHTA and CDR2 as FQGNSA. The CDR3 sequence is CASRVGETQYF. The CDR3, as DNA: TGTGCCAGCAGGGTGGGAGAGACCCAGTACTTC. Looking up the rest from reference TRBV7-2 and TRBJ2-5 gives the full variable domain: GAGVSQSPSNKVTEKGKDVELRCDPISGHTALYWYRQSLGQGLEFLIYFQGNSAPDKSGLPSDRFSAERTGGSVSTLTIQRTQQEDSAVYLCASRVGETQYFGPGTRLLVL.

V gene TRBV4-1 combines with J gene TRBJ2-5; 8 nucleotides match TRBD2. Germline assignment: CDR1 MGHRA and CDR2 YSYEKL. With V trimmed by 4 bases and J by 3 bases, 7 bases remained unmatched. The CDR3 runs to 15 residues. As DNA, the CDR3 is TGCGCCAGCAGCCCCGGGTCACTAGCGGAAGAGACCCAGTACTTC. This encodes CASSPGSLAEETQYF.

Regarding this clone: A read error may account for a junction end that differs from germline. The V and J genes are TRBV5-5 and TRBJ1-1, with a tentative D call TRBD1 (5 bases). The CDR3 totals 13 residues. The germline gives CDR1 SGHKS, CDR2 YYEKEE (reference sequence). Here the CDR3 DNA reads TGTGCCAGCAGCTTCTGGGGGAACGCTGAAGCTTTCTTT. Translating it yields CASSFWGNAEAFF. The variable domain in full, completed from reference TRBV5-5 and TRBJ1-1, reads DAGVTQSPTHLIKTRGQQVTLRCSPISGHKSVSWYQQVLGQGPQFIFQYYEKEERGRGNFPDRFSARQFPNYSSELNVNALLLGDSALYLCASSFWGNAEAFFGQGTRLTVV.